The 25 T cell receptor beta chains in this list originate from one sample, sequenced in a study of identical twins. TCRdb reanalysed the 5' RACE reads using MiXCR and keeps one entry per CDR3 protein. The sample holds about 530,000 distinct CDR3 sequences, 13% to 15% seen once. The same sample was also studied in work on yellow fever vaccine responses in identical twins.

The sequenced sample was CD4+ T cells sorted from blood. The receptors were gathered from a woman aged 18-35 years in good health.

The J gene is TRBJ2-1, the V gene TRBV10-3, with TRBD2 matching 9 bases. This CDR3 contains 18 residues. Germline CDR1 and CDR2: ENHRY and SYGVKD. Trimming took 0 bases from V and 4 from J; bases not matched to a gene: 10. CDR3 protein: CAISESGSGRLSYNEQFF. The CDR3 coding sequence is TGTGCCATCAGTGAGTCGGGTAGCGGGAGACTTTCTTACAATGAGCAGTTCTTC.

This clonotype was picked up many times. V usage is TRBV29-1 and J usage is TRBJ2-5; possibly TRBD2 for D (6 bases). Between the trimmed V and J ends, which lost 4 bases and 4 bases, there was a span of 19 bases. CDR1 is SQVTM and CDR2 is ANQGSEA in the germline V gene. This CDR3 comprises 15 residues. CDR3 protein: CSVVGLALTVETQYF. In DNA, the CDR3 is TGCAGCGTTGTAGGCCTAGCGCTGACGGTAGAGACCCAGTACTTC.

This clonotype has just a few counts. The V gene is TRBV12-3 or TRBV12-4, the J gene TRBJ2-7; possible D gene TRBD1, 5 bases. Trimming stripped 3 bases from V and 4 bases from J, with 13 bases between. The CDR3 sequence is 14 residues long. Here the CDR3 reads CASSFRGVGYEQYF. CDR3 bases: TGTGCCAGCAGTTTTAGGGGTGTTGGGTACGAGCAGTACTTC.

This clonotype was seen a handful of times. The rearrangement links TRBV9 to TRBJ2-7; TRBD2 aligns across 13 bases. CDR1 and CDR2 (germline): SGDLS, YYNGEE. With V trimmed by 0 bases and J by 2 bases, 5 bases remained unmatched. This CDR3 has 17 residues. The CDR3 region is CASSVAPGLAGTYEQYF. In nucleotides, the CDR3 is TGTGCCAGCAGCGTAGCACCGGGACTAGCGGGGACCTACGAGCAGTACTTC.

This clonotype has more than one count but fewer than ten. The chain carries TRBV12-3 or TRBV12-4 and TRBJ2-7; the D is unclear. Trimming pared 2 bases from V and 7 bases from J, leaving 9 bases between. The CDR3 extends over 12 amino acids. The CDR3 coding sequence is TGTGCCAGCAGTTTAATGGGTGCTGAGCAGTACTTC. Its translation: CASSLMGAEQYF.

In DNA form, the CDR3 reads TGTGCCAGCAGTTTATTGAGCGGGAGGGCCTCTGGGGCCAACGTCCTGACTTTC. Its protein is CASSLLSGRASGANVLTF. The chain couples TRBV27 to TRBJ2-6, with 10 nucleotides matching TRBD2. Germline CDR1 MNHEY, CDR2 SMNVEV (reference sequence). Unmatched junction bases numbered 3, after V lost 1 base and J lost 0 bases. The CDR3 is 18 residues long.

This chain connects TRBV5-1 to TRBJ1-1, with D tentatively TRBD1 (6 bases). The length of the CDR3 is 15 residues. The V end was cut by 2 bases, the J end by 8 bases, with 19 bases between. Germline CDR1 SGHRS, CDR2 YFSETQ. DNA for the CDR3: TGCGCCAGCAGCTTTTTTGCCACCGGACAGACAGAAGCTTTCTTT. Its protein is CASSFFATGQTEAFF.

V usage is TRBV3-1 and J usage is TRBJ2-1; 12 bases fit TRBD2. The germline gives CDR1 LGHDT, CDR2 YNNKEL (reference sequence). There are 16 residues in the CDR3. V was pared by 4 bases and J by 2 bases, with 3 bases of the junction left unmatched. The CDR3 here is CASSRLAGAPYNEQFF. Written as DNA, the CDR3 is TGTGCCAGCAGCCGACTAGCGGGAGCGCCCTACAATGAGCAGTTCTTC.

Ten or more counts support this clonotype. The rearrangement joins TRBV3-1 to TRBJ2-7; no clear D. V was trimmed by 0 bases and J by 4 bases, leaving 4 bases between them. This CDR3 is 12 amino acids long. Germline V lookup: CDR1 LGHDT, CDR2 YNNKEL (reference sequence). In nucleotides, the CDR3 is TGTGCCAGCAGCCAAGACCAATACGAGCAGTACGTC. Its translation: CASSQDQYEQYV.

In this sample, this clonotype turned up a few times. This rearrangement joins TRBV6-1 to TRBJ1-5, with TRBD1 as a possible D gene (6 bases). The CDR3 sequence is 15 residues long. The germline V gene has CDR1 MNHNS and CDR2 SASEGT. V was pared by 7 bases and J by 0 bases, with 13 bases between. The CDR3 is CASTRGGYSNQPQHF. The CDR3 DNA reads as TGTGCCAGCACCCGAGGGGGGTATAGCAATCAGCCCCAGCATTTT.

This sequence joins TRBV7-2 and TRBJ2-7; 12 nucleotides agree with TRBD2. Looked up from germline, CDR1 is SGHTA and CDR2 is FQGNSA. CDR3 size: 15 residues. Germline trimming cut 6 bases from V and 6 bases from J; bases unmatched to any gene: 9. The DNA of the CDR3 is TGTGCCAGCAGTTTCCCGACTAGCGGGAGAAGCGAGCAGTACTTC. Protein product: CASSFPTSGRSEQYF.

This clonotype has ten or more counts. The genes are TRBV5-1 and TRBJ1-2, with 8 bases matching TRBD1. The CDR3 spans 13 residues. V gave up 0 bases and J gave up 8 bases; unmatched junction bases: 3. Germline loops: CDR1 SGHRS, CDR2 YFSETQ. The CDR3 protein is CASSLDWDRGYTF. The DNA for the CDR3 is TGCGCCAGCAGCTTGGATTGGGACAGGGGCTACACCTTC.

The J gene is TRBJ2-7, the V gene TRBV28; no definite D call. This CDR3 is 14 amino acids long. V lost 5 bases to trimming and J lost 0 bases, with 11 bases between them. The germline V gene encodes CDR1 MDHEN and CDR2 SYDVKM. The CDR3 spells CASSPLIGSYEQYF. CDR3 bases: TGTGCCAGCAGTCCCTTAATCGGCTCCTACGAGCAGTACTTC. Filled out from reference TRBV28 and TRBJ2-7, the complete variable domain reads DVKVTQSSRYLVKRTGEKVFLECVQDMDHENMFWYRQDPGLGLRLIYFSYDVKMKEKGDIPEGYSVSREKKERFSLILESASTNQTSMYLCASSPLIGSYEQYFGPGTRLTVT.

This clonotype showed up many times. This chain connects TRBV12-3 or TRBV12-4 to TRBJ2-5; D possibly corresponds to TRBD2 (6 bases). The CDR3 contains 12 residues. V was trimmed by 8 bases and J by 0 bases, leaving 7 bases between them. The CDR3 nucleotides are TGTGCCAGCGGGAGGTACCAAGAGACCCAGTACTTC. Its protein is CASGRYQETQYF.

At least ten counts were recorded for this clonotype. V and J are TRBV5-1 and TRBJ2-1; D remains ambiguous. The V gene lost 4 bases and the J gene lost 0 bases, with 5 bases spanning the gap. Germline CDR1 and CDR2: SGHRS and YFSETQ. The CDR3 sequence is 13 residues long. The CDR3: CASSPPSYNEQFF. CDR3 nucleotides: TGCGCCAGCAGCCCCCCCTCCTACAATGAGCAGTTCTTC.

The V call is TRBV3-1, the J call TRBJ2-7, with TRBD1 as a possible D gene (6 bases). The V gene's germline CDR1 is LGHDT and CDR2 YNNKEL (reference sequence). V shed 1 base and J shed 3 bases, with 13 bases lying between them. The CDR3 is made up of 15 amino acids. In DNA form, the CDR3 reads TGTGCCAGCAGCCAAGGGACAGTTCACAACTACGAGCAGTACTTC. Amino acids: CASSQGTVHNYEQYF.

This clonotype was counted a few times. The chain employs TRBV3-1 and TRBJ2-5, with 10 nucleotides matching TRBD2. The ends lost 1 base at V and 1 base at J; junction bases unmatched: 3. CDR1 LGHDT and CDR2 YNNKEL come from the germline V gene (reference sequence). The CDR3 has 16 amino acids. CDR3 residues: CASSQARLAGQETQYF. The CDR3 nucleotides are TGTGCCAGCAGCCAAGCGAGACTAGCGGGCCAAGAGACCCAGTACTTC.

V gene TRBV6-1 combines with J gene TRBJ2-2; D gene ambiguous. Trimming took 8 bases from V and 0 from J, leaving 13 bases between them. The CDR3 sequence is 15 residues long. Germline V lookup: CDR1 MNHNS, CDR2 SASEGT. In DNA, the CDR3 is TGTGCCAGCGGGTCACTAAGGACGAACACCGGGGAGCTGTTTTTT. Residues: CASGSLRTNTGELFF.

This clonotype was found a few times. The chain links TRBV4-1 to TRBJ2-1; no definite D call. The CDR3 has 14 amino acids. Per germline, CDR1 MGHRA and CDR2 YSYEKL. Trimming removed 1 base from V and 8 bases from J, with 12 bases in between. The CDR3 here is CASSQAPVGDEQFF. As DNA, the CDR3 is TGCGCCAGCAGCCAAGCGCCAGTCGGTGATGAGCAGTTCTTC.

The rearrangement links TRBV2 to TRBJ1-1; possible D gene TRBD1, 6 bases. The ends were cut back, 6 bases at V and 2 bases at J, with 13 bases in the middle. CDR3 length: 14 amino acids. CDR1 and CDR2 from the germline V gene are SNHLY and FYNNEI. CDR3 nucleotides: TGTGCCAGCAGGCGGACAGAACTTAACACTGAAGCTTTCTTT. Its translation is CASRRTELNTEAFF.

This clonotype showed up just a few times. The chain carries TRBV28 and TRBJ2-7, with TRBD1 matching 7 bases. The germline V gene encodes CDR1 MDHEN and CDR2 SYDVKM. Trimming at V came to 6 bases and at J to 1 base, leaving 9 bases not matched to a gene. CDR3 length: 15 residues. The CDR3 region is CASRNDRVGSYEQYF. In nucleotides, the CDR3 is TGTGCCAGCAGGAATGACAGGGTGGGTTCCTACGAGCAGTACTTC.

This rearrangement joins TRBV5-1 to TRBJ2-5; 9 nucleotides agree with TRBD2. CDR3 length: 15 amino acids. Germline loops: CDR1 SGHRS, CDR2 YFSETQ. The V segment lost 4 bases and the J segment 1 base; nucleotides outside the gene matches: 5. The CDR3 sequence is CASSKRLAVQETQYF. CDR3 nucleotides: TGCGCCAGCAGCAAAAGACTAGCGGTCCAAGAGACCCAGTACTTC.

Note on this clonotype: Since no conserved phenylalanine or tryptophan closes the CDR3, a read error is the likely cause. The DNA is left out, because the CDR3 cannot be placed on it with certainty; the CDR3 is given as TCRdb lists it. The gene calls are TRBV4-1 and TRBJ2-1; TRBD2 is the table's D call, not checked against the DNA. Counting both end residues, the CDR3 totals 14 amino acids. Germline loops: CDR1 MGHRA, CDR2 YSYEKL. The CDR3 spells CASSQNLGTSGKLL.

This CDR3 reads CASSLTSAGEVNEQFF. The CDR3 DNA reads TGTGCCAGCAGCTTAACGTCCGCGGGAGAAGTAAATGAGCAGTTCTTC. The chain is built from TRBV7-3 and TRBJ2-1; 7 bases are a match to TRBD2. The ends lost 0 bases at V and 7 bases at J; junction bases unmatched: 9. The CDR3 length is 16 residues. Germline loops: CDR1 SGHTA, CDR2 FQGTGA. The entire variable domain, with the rest obtained from reference TRBV7-3 and TRBJ2-1, is as follows: GAGVSQTPSNKVTEKGKYVELRCDPISGHTALYWYRQSLGQGPEFLIYFQGTGAADDSGLPNDRFFAVRPEGSVSTLKIQRTERGDSAVYLCASSLTSAGEVNEQFFGPGTRLTVL.

V usage is TRBV28 and J usage is TRBJ2-3, with TRBD2 matching 12 bases. CDR3 length equals 15 residues. J lost 3 bases, V lost 6 bases, and 4 bases had no gene match. The V gene's germline CDR1 is MDHEN and CDR2 SYDVKM. CDR3 in DNA: TGTGCCAGCAGAACTAGCGGGAGGCCGACAGATACGCAGTATTTT. Translated, it gives CASRTSGRPTDTQYF.